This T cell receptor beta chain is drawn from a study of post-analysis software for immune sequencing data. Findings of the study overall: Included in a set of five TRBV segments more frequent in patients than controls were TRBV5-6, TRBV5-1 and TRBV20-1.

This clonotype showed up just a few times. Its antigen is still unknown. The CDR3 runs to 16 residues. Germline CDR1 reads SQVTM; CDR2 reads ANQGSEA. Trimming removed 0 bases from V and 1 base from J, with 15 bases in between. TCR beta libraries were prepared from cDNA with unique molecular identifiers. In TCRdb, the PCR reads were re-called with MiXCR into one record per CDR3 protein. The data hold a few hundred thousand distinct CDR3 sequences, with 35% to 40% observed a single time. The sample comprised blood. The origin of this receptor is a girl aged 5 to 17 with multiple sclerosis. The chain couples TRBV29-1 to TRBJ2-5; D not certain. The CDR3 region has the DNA TGCAGCGTTGAAGATCGTAAGGAGTTCCGCCAAGAGACCCAGTACTTC. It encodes CSVEDRKEFRQETQYF.